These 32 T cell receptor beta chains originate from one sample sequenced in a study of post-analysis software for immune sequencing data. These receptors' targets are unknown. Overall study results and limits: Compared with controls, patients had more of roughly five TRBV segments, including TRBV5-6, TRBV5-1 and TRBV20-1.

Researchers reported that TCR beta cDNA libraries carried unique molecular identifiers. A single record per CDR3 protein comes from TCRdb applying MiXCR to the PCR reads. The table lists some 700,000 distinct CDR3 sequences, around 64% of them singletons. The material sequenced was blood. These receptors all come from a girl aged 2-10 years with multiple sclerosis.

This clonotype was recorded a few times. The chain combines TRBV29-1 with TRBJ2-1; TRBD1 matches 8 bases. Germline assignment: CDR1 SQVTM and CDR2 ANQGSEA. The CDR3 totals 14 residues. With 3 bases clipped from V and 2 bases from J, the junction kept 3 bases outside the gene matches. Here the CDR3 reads CSVEGTGTYNEQFF. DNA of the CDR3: TGCAGCGTTGAGGGGACAGGAACCTACAATGAGCAGTTCTTC.

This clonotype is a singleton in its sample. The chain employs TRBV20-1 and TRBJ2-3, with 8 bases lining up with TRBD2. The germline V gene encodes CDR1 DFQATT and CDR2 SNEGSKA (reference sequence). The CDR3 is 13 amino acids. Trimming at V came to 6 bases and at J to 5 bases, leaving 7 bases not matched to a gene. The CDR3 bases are TGCAGTGCCGGGAGCGGGAGAGAAGATACGCAGTATTTT. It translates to CSAGSGREDTQYF.

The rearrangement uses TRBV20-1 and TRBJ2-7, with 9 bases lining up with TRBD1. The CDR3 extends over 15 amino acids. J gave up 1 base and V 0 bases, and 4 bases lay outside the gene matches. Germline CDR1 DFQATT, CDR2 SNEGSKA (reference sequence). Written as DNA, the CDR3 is TGCAGTGCTAGAGATACCGGGACAGGGTCCTACGAGCAGTACTTC. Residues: CSARDTGTGSYEQYF.

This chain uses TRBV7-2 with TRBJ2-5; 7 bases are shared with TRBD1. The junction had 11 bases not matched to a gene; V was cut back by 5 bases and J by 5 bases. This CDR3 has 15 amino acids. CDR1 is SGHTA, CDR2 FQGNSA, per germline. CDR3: CASSPSTGRQETQYF. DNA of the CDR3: TGTGCCAGCAGCCCATCGACAGGGCGGCAGGAGACCCAGTACTTC.

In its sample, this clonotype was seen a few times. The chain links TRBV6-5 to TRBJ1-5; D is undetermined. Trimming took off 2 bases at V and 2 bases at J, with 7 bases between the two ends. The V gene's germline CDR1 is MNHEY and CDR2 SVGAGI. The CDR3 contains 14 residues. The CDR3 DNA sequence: TGTGCCAGCAGTTACGGTCCCGGCAATCAGCCCCAGCATTTT. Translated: CASSYGPGNQPQHF.

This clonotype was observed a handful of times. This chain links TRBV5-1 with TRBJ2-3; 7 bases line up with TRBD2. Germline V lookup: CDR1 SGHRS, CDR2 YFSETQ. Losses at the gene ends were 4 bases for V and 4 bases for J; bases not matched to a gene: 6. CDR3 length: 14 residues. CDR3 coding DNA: TGCGCCAGCAGCGGATGGACTAGTCCAGATACGCAGTATTTT. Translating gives CASSGWTSPDTQYF.

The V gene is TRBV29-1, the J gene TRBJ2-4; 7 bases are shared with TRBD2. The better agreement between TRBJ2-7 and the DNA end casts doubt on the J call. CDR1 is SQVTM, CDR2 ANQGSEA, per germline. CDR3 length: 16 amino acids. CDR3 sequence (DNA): TGCAGCGTTGAGGGGGGGGTAAGGGGAAGTCCCTACGAGCAGTACTTC. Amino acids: CSVEGGVRGSPYEQYF.

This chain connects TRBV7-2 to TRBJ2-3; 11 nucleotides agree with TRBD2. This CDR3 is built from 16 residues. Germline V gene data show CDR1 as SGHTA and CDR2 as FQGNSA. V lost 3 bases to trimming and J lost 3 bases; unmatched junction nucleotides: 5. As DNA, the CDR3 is TGTGCCAGCAGCTTCCGCTCTAGCGGGGGGACAGATACGCAGTATTTT. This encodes CASSFRSSGGTDTQYF.

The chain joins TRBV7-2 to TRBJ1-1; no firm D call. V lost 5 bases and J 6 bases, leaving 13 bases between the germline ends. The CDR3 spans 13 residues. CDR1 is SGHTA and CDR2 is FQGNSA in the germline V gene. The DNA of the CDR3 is TGTGCCAGCAGCCCTCGGTCCCAATCTGAAGCTTTCTTT. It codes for CASSPRSQSEAFF.

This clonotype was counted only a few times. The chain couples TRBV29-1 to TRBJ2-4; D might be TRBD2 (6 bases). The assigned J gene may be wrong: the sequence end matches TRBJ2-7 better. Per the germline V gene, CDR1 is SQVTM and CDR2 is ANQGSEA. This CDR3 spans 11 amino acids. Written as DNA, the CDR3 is TGCAGCGTTGGGGGGGTTCACGAGCAGTACTTC. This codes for CSVGGVHEQYF.

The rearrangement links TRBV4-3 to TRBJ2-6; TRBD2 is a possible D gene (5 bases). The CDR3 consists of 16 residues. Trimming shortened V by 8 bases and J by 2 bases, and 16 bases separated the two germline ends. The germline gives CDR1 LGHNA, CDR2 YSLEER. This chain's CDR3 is CASRGEYSAGANVLTF. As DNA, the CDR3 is TGCGCCAGCCGGGGAGAGTACAGTGCTGGGGCCAACGTCCTGACTTTC.

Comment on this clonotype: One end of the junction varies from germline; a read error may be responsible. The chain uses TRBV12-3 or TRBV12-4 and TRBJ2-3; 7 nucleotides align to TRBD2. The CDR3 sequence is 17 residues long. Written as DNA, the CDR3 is TGCGCCAGCAGTCAAGCGGGGATAAGATCTAGCACAGATGCGCAGTATTTT. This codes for CASSQAGIRSSTDAQYF.

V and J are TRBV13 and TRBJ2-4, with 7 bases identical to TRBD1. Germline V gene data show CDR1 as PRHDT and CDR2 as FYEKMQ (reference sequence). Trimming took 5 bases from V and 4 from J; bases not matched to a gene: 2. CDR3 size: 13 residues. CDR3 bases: TGTGCCAGCAGCCCGACAGGGAAAAACATTCAGTACTTC. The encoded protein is CASSPTGKNIQYF.

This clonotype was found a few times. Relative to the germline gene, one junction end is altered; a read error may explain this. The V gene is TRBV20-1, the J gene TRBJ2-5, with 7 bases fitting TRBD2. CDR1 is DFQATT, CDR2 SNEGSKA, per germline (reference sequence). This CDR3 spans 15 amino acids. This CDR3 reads CSARGSREDQETQYF. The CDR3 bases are TGTAGTGCTAGAGGCAGTCGGGAGGACCAAGAGACCCAGTACTTC.

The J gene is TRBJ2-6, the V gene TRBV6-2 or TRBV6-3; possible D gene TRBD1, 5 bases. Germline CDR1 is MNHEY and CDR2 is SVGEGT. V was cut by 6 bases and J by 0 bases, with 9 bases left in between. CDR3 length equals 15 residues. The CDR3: CASSHRNSGANVLTF. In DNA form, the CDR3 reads TGTGCCAGCAGCCACAGGAACTCTGGGGCCAACGTCCTGACTTTC.

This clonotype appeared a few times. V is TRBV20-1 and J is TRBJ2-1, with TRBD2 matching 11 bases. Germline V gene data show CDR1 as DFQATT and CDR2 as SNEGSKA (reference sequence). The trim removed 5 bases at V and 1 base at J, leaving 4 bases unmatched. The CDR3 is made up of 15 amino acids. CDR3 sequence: CSASGLAASYNEQFF. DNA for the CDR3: TGCAGTGCTTCGGGACTAGCGGCTTCCTACAATGAGCAGTTCTTC.

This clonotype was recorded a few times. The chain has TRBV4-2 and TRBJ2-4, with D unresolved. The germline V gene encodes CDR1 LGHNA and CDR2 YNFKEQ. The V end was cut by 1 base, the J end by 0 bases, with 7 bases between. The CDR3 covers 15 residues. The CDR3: CASSQVAVAKNIQYF. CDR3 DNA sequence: TGTGCCAGCAGCCAAGTGGCTGTAGCCAAAAACATTCAGTACTTC.

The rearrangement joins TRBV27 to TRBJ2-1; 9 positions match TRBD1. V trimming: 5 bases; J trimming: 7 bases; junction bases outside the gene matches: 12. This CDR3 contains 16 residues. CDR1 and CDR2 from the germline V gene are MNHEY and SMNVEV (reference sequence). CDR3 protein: CASSPQGARRWNEQFF. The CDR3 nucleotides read TGTGCCAGCAGTCCACAGGGGGCTCGAAGGTGGAATGAGCAGTTCTTC.

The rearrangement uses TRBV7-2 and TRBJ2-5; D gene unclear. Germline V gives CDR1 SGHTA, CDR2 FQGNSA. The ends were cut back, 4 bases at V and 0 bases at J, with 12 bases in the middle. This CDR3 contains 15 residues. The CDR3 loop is CASSSQVANQETQYF. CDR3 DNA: TGTGCCAGCAGCTCTCAGGTCGCCAACCAAGAGACCCAGTACTTC.

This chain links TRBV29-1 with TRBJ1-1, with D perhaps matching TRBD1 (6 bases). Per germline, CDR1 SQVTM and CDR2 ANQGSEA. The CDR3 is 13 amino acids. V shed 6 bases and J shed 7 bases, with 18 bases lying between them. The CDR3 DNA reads TGCAGCGTGTCTGGGGGACAACTCTTTGAAGCTTTCTTT. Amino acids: CSVSGGQLFEAFF. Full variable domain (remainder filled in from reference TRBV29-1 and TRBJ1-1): SAVISQKPSRDICQRGTSLTIQCQVDSQVTMMFWYRQQPGQSLTLIATANQGSEATYESGFVIDKFPISRPNLTFSTLTVSNMSPEDSSIYLCSVSGGQLFEAFFGQGTRLTVV.

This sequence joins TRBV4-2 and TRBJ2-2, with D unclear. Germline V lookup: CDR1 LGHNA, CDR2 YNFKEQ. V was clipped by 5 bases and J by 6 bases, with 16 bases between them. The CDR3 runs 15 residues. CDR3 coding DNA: TGTGCCAGCAGCTCATCGCCAGGCCTTCCCGGGGAGCTGTTTTTT. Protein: CASSSSPGLPGELFF.

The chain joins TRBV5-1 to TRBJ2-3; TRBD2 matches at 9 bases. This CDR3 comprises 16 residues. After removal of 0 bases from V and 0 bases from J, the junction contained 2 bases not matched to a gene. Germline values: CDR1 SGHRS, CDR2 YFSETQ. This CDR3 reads CASSLEAGGSTDTQYF. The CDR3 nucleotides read TGCGCCAGCAGCTTGGAGGCGGGAGGGAGCACAGATACGCAGTATTTT.

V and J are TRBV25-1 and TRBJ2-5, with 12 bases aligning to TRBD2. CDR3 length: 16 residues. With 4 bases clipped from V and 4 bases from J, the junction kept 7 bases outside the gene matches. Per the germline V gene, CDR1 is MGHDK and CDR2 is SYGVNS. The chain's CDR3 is CASSAWSSGGGETQYF. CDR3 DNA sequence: TGTGCCAGCAGTGCTTGGTCTAGCGGGGGGGGAGAGACCCAGTACTTC.

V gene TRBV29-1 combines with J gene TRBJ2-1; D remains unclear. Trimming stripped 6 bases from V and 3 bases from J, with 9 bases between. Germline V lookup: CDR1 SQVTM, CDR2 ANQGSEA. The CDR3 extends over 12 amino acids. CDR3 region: CSVADRYNEQFF. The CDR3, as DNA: TGCAGCGTGGCAGATCGCTACAATGAGCAGTTCTTC.

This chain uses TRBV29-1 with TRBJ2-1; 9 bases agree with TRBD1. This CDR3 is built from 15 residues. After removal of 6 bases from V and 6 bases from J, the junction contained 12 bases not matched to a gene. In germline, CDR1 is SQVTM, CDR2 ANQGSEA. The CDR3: CSVDLQGAPANEQFF. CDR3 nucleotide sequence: TGCAGCGTAGACTTACAGGGGGCCCCTGCCAATGAGCAGTTCTTC.

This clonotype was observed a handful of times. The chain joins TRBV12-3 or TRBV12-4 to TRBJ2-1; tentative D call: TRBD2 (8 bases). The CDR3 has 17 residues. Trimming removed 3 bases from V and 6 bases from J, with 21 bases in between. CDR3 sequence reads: CASSFHRGDSGANEQFF. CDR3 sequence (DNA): TGTGCCAGCAGTTTTCACAGGGGTGATAGCGGGGCCAATGAGCAGTTCTTC.

The CDR3 loop is CASRLPGRGPQDTEAFF. The CDR3 region has the DNA TGTGCCAGCAGACTACCAGGCAGGGGGCCCCAGGACACTGAAGCTTTCTTT. The chain uses TRBV6-1 and TRBJ1-1; 8 bases align to TRBD1. Per the germline V gene, CDR1 is MNHNS and CDR2 is SASEGT. The CDR3 contains 17 residues. Germline trimming cut 6 bases from V and 3 bases from J; bases unmatched to any gene: 15.

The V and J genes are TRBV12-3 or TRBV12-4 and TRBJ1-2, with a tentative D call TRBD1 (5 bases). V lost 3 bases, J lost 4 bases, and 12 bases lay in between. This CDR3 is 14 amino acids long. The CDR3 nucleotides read TGTGCCAGCAGTTTCCAGGGACGTATCTATGGCTACACCTTC. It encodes CASSFQGRIYGYTF.

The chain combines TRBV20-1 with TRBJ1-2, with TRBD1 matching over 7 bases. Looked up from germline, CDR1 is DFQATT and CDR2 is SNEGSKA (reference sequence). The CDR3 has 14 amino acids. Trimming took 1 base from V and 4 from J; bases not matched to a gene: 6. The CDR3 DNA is TGCAGTGCTAGAGTCGCGGGACAGAGCTATGGCTACACCTTC. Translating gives CSARVAGQSYGYTF.

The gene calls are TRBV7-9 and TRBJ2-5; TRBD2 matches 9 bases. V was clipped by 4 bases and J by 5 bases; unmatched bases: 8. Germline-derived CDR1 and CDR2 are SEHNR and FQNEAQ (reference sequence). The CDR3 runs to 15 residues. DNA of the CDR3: TGTGCCAGCAGCTCACCGGGACTAGCAAGGGAGACCCAGTACTTC. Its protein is CASSSPGLARETQYF.

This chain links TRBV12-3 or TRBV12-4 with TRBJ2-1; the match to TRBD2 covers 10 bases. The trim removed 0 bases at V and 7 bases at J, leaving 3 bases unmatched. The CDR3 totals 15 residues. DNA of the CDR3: TGTGCCAGCAGTTTAGCAGCGGGGGGGATAAATGAGCAGTTCTTC. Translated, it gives CASSLAAGGINEQFF.

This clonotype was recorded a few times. The CDR3 loop is CSVAGGRSTEAFF. In nucleotides, the CDR3 is TGCAGCGTTGCAGGGGGGCGTAGCACTGAAGCTTTCTTT. The chain recombines TRBV29-1 with TRBJ1-1; 7 bases line up with TRBD1. The CDR3 is made up of 13 amino acids. V lost 4 bases and J lost 4; bases outside the gene matches: 6. Germline V gives CDR1 SQVTM, CDR2 ANQGSEA. Together with reference TRBV29-1 and TRBJ1-1, the CDR3 gives the full variable domain: SAVISQKPSRDICQRGTSLTIQCQVDSQVTMMFWYRQQPGQSLTLIATANQGSEATYESGFVIDKFPISRPNLTFSTLTVSNMSPEDSSIYLCSVAGGRSTEAFFGQGTRLTVV.